These T cell receptor beta chains were read from a single sample in a study of CD8 T cells in ankylosing spondylitis. TCRdb analysed the 5' RACE reads with MiXCR anew, one entry per CDR3 protein. This sample yields 180,000 or so distinct CDR3 sequences, of which about 9.9% are seen a single time; 25% to 30% belongs to the top ten. Sequencing was performed on blood, either unsorted or a sorted T cell fraction (not recorded which). Source of these receptors: a male donor with ankylosing spondylitis or in good health (not recorded which). The CDR3 runs from the conserved cysteine through the conserved F or W. D genes are given only for firm matches. Not all rows give a size; the values are once, few, many and, for expanded clones, a class.

CDR3nt: TGTGCCAGCAGTCCGCGACTAGCGGGGGGATTTAATGAGCAGTTCTTC
CDR3aa: CASSPRLAGGFNEQFF
v_gene: TRBV27
d_gene: TRBD2
abundance: many
j_gene: TRBJ2-1

CDR3nt: TGTGCCAGCAGCTGGGGACAGCGTAATGAGCAGTTCTTC
CDR3aa: CASSWGQRNEQFF
v_gene: TRBV7-9
d_gene: TRBD1
abundance: few
j_gene: TRBJ2-1

CDR3nt: TGTGCCAGCAGTAGAGCGGGGGGCTTAAGGGGCACAGATACGCAGTATTTT
CDR3aa: CASSRAGGLRGTDTQYF
v_gene: TRBV6-1
d_gene: TRBD2
abundance: many
j_gene: TRBJ2-3

CDR3nt: TGTGCCAGCTCCATGCTGGACACCGGGGAGCTGTTTTTT
CDR3aa: CASSMLDTGELFF
v_gene: TRBV7-9
d_gene: .
abundance: .
j_gene: TRBJ2-2

CDR3nt: TGTGCCAGCAGCCTCCCAAACGACAGGCACACTGAAGCTTTCTTT
CDR3aa: CASSLPNDRHTEAFF
v_gene: TRBV12-3/TRBV12-4
d_gene: .
abundance: many
j_gene: TRBJ1-1

CDR3nt: TGCAGTGCTAGAGAACCAGGGGATTACGAAAAACTGTTTTTT
CDR3aa: CSAREPGDYEKLFF
v_gene: TRBV20-1
d_gene: .
abundance: .
j_gene: TRBJ1-4

CDR3nt: TGTGCCAGCAGCGCACGCACCCTGACTAGCGGGAGAAGCAACACCGGGGAGCTGTTTTTT
CDR3aa: CASSARTLTSGRSNTGELFF
v_gene: TRBV7-6
d_gene: TRBD2
abundance: .
j_gene: TRBJ2-2

CDR3nt: TGTGCCACCTCGGGAGAGACAGGGATTAATGAAAAACTGTTTTTT
CDR3aa: CATSGETGINEKLFF
v_gene: TRBV10-3
d_gene: TRBD1
abundance: many
j_gene: TRBJ1-4

CDR3nt: TGCAGCTCCTTTAGGGCCAACGAGCAGTTCTTC
CDR3aa: CSSFRANEQFF
v_gene: TRBV29-1
d_gene: .
abundance: many
j_gene: TRBJ2-1

CDR3nt: TGTGCCAGCAGCTCGTGGACTAGCGGGGGACTTACGCAGTATTTT
CDR3aa: CASSSWTSGGLTQYF
v_gene: TRBV5-6
d_gene: TRBD2
abundance: .
j_gene: TRBJ2-3

CDR3nt: TGTGCCAGCAGCTTAGATCTCAGCGGGAGAGCCTACGAGCAGTACTTC
CDR3aa: CASSLDLSGRAYEQYF
v_gene: TRBV11-2
d_gene: TRBD2
abundance: .
j_gene: TRBJ2-7

CDR3nt: TGTGCCAGCACCGGGGGACATCTCTACGAGCAGTACTTC
CDR3aa: CASTGGHLYEQYF
v_gene: TRBV28
d_gene: .
abundance: few
j_gene: TRBJ2-7

CDR3nt: TGCAGCGTTGAGGCCGGCCAAGAGACCCAGTACTTC
CDR3aa: CSVEAGQETQYF
v_gene: TRBV29-1
d_gene: .
abundance: few
j_gene: TRBJ2-5

CDR3nt: TGTGCCAGCAGTGACTCCGGACTAGATGGAACAGATACGCAGTATTTT
CDR3aa: CASSDSGLDGTDTQYF
v_gene: TRBV6-4
d_gene: TRBD2
abundance: .
j_gene: TRBJ2-3

CDR3nt: TGTGCCACCAGTGATCCTGCTAGCGCCCAGCAGTTCTTC
CDR3aa: CATSDPASAQQFF
v_gene: TRBV24-1
d_gene: .
abundance: many
j_gene: TRBJ2-1

CDR3nt: TGCGCCAGCAGCTTGAATAGCGGGAGCGTCGATGAGCAGTTCTTC
CDR3aa: CASSLNSGSVDEQFF
v_gene: TRBV5-1
d_gene: TRBD2
abundance: many
j_gene: TRBJ2-1

CDR3nt: TGTGCCAGCAGTTTGGGGGCTTGGGAGACCCAGTACTTC
CDR3aa: CASSLGAWETQYF
v_gene: TRBV12-3/TRBV12-4
d_gene: .
abundance: few
j_gene: TRBJ2-5

CDR3nt: TGCGCCAGCAGCTTGGGTGACGGAGGAAACTATGGCTACACCTTC
CDR3aa: CASSLGDGGNYGYTF
v_gene: TRBV5-1
d_gene: .
abundance: few
j_gene: TRBJ1-2

CDR3nt: TGTGCCAGTAGCTTCCCGGCGGCCAAAAACATTCAGTACTTC
CDR3aa: CASSFPAAKNIQYF
v_gene: TRBV19
d_gene: .
abundance: few
j_gene: TRBJ2-4

CDR3nt: TGTGCCAGCAGCTCTCCGACTAGCGGGAGGGCCGGAGCCAAAAACATTCAGTACTTC
CDR3aa: CASSSPTSGRAGAKNIQYF
v_gene: TRBV11-2
d_gene: TRBD2
abundance: .
j_gene: TRBJ2-4

CDR3nt: TGCAGCGCGGGTCATGAAGTCACTGAAGCTTTCTTT
CDR3aa: CSAGHEVTEAFF
v_gene: TRBV29-1
d_gene: .
abundance: many
j_gene: TRBJ1-1

CDR3nt: TGCGCCAGCAGCGGGCAAGAGACCCAGTACTTC
CDR3aa: CASSGQETQYF
v_gene: TRBV5-1
d_gene: .
abundance: many
j_gene: TRBJ2-5

CDR3nt: TGTGCCAGCTCACCAGCTAGACAGGGATACGAGCAGTACTTC
CDR3aa: CASSPARQGYEQYF
v_gene: TRBV18
d_gene: TRBD1
abundance: many
j_gene: TRBJ2-7

CDR3nt: TGTGCCAGCAGCCATCCACTTGGGGGGGCACAGAACTATGGCTACACCTTC
CDR3aa: CASSHPLGGAQNYGYTF
v_gene: TRBV3-1
d_gene: .
abundance: many
j_gene: TRBJ1-2

CDR3nt: TGTGCCAGCAACTTTCCCAACACTGAAGCTTTCTTT
CDR3aa: CASNFPNTEAFF
v_gene: TRBV11-2
d_gene: .
abundance: .
j_gene: TRBJ1-1

CDR3nt: TGTGCCAGCAGCGTAGGGGGACTAGAGCACACCGGGGAGCTGTTTTTT
CDR3aa: CASSVGGLEHTGELFF
v_gene: TRBV9
d_gene: TRBD2
abundance: many
j_gene: TRBJ2-2

CDR3nt: TGTGCCAGCAGCGTAGGGGGGAGAGTGGAGAACACTGAAGCTTTCTTT
CDR3aa: CASSVGGRVENTEAFF
v_gene: TRBV9
d_gene: .
abundance: once
j_gene: TRBJ1-1

CDR3nt: TGTGCCAGCAGTCGAGGTTCTAGTAGTGATGAGCAGTTCTTC
CDR3aa: CASSRGSSSDEQFF
v_gene: TRBV6-1
d_gene: .
abundance: many
j_gene: TRBJ2-1

CDR3nt: TGCAGCGCCCGGGCATTGAGGAACACTGAAGCTTTCTTT
CDR3aa: CSARALRNTEAFF
v_gene: TRBV29-1
d_gene: .
abundance: .
j_gene: TRBJ1-1

CDR3nt: TGTGCCATCAACCCTAGCGGGAGGCAGACAGATACGCAGTATTTT
CDR3aa: CAINPSGRQTDTQYF
v_gene: TRBV10-3
d_gene: TRBD2
abundance: .
j_gene: TRBJ2-3

CDR3nt: TGTGCCAGCAGCTCCCGGACAGGGATTGGCGGGGAGCTGTTTTTT
CDR3aa: CASSSRTGIGGELFF
v_gene: TRBV7-6
d_gene: TRBD1
abundance: many
j_gene: TRBJ2-2